This TCR beta chain was observed in a study of PD-L1 blockade in urothelial cancer (dated by TCRdb to between 2016 and 2019). At the level of the whole study: Every patient began therapy in 2014 and was given atezolizumab 1,200 mg intravenously every 3 weeks. About 90% of the roughly 29 patients were identified as males with urothelial cancer of bladder origin, and a prior smoking history was reported by 18 of 29 patients. An ECOG performance status of 0 or 1 was recorded for the patients, and 0 to 3 prior chemotherapy regimens had been received by the patients. Blood samples were analyzed 3 weeks after the start of treatment (second dose) and 6 weeks after the start of treatment. Blood samples gave a median of 141,255 T cells and tens of thousands of unique TCRs, with a median clonality of around 0.074. The study was an exploratory multi-omic analysis of somatic, immune and clinical correlates of response to PD-L1 blockade with atezolizumab in urothelial cancer. Pretreatment tumor samples, along with matched peripheral blood collected serially before and after atezolizumab treatment, underwent TCR sequencing. Durable clinical benefit was defined as progression-free survival longer than 6 months, and TCR features were also tested against progression-free and overall survival. In the same patients, pretreatment tumors underwent whole exome sequencing and RNA sequencing in addition to TCR sequencing. Durable clinical benefit was achieved by nine patients but not by the remaining 20. Pretreatment blood TCR-seq was available for 30 or so patients, at least one posttreatment blood collection was obtained for approximately 25 patients, and tumor TCR-seq was available for approximately 25 patients.

Deletion took 5 bases off V and 1 base off J, with a span of 11 bases between the germline ends. Looking up the germline V gene yields CDR1 SGHTA and CDR2 FQGNSA. The CDR3 goes from the cysteine to the phenylalanine over 14 residues. Kept here is only the CDR3 DNA, which spans 42 bases and is read in frame from base 1. Comment on this clone: The antigen it recognizes is unknown. There are no base qualities to consult, and no much larger clone falls within one base.

The investigation overall reported the following: Patients with durable benefit showed greater expansion of tumor-associated TCR clones in peripheral blood 3 weeks after starting treatment (n = 22, p = 0.022). A pretreatment peripheral blood TCR clonality below the median was linked to improved progression-free and overall survival. Small sample size (n ≈ 28) and many exploratory analyses mean the results are intended to be hypothesis-generating.

To estimate absolute template abundance from read counts, synthetic TCR analog templates were spiked into each PCR. The immunoSEQ assay was used to amplify TCRbeta CDR3 regions from genomic DNA with bias-controlled V and J gene primers. Sequencing of rearranged TCRbeta segments was performed at approximately 20X coverage. The original methods were these. Sequencing errors were corrected by clustering and CDR3s were annotated against IMGT to assign V, D and J genes. Only productive TCRbeta rearrangements were used in downstream analyses, excluding out-of-frame or stop-codon sequences. Clonality was computed as one minus Shannon entropy normalized by the log of the number of unique productive sequences. Clones differing between time points or between blood and tumor were identified using Fisher's exact test with Benjamini-Hochberg correction, with an adjusted p below 0.01 applied as the threshold. This is the immuneACCESS table as TCRdb keeps it, with only in-frame sequences that have V and J called. A part of the clones is gone; compared with another copy, unresolved V genes explain less than half, and the rest is unexplained. D and trimming were read from the DNA, whereas the V and J calls and clone size are those reported in that table. Present in this sample are 40,000 to 55,000 clones, around 87% of which were seen just once. Clones ranked in the top ten supply about 10% of the sample.

Explained via the paper, the time point label denotes: peripheral blood 6 weeks after treatment start. The cohort included 25 to 35 patients with locally advanced or metastatic urothelial carcinoma who were treated at Memorial Sloan Kettering on a trial protocol. Peripheral blood mononuclear cells were collected pretreatment and during treatment, with between 1 and 8 total time points obtained per patient. The Qiagen DNeasy Blood extraction kit was used to purify genomic DNA from total PBMCs and from tumor samples. PBMCs were collected pretreatment and during treatment and were isolated and stored as previously described.

The chain couples TRBV7-2 to TRBJ1-1; no D gene call is confident. The sequence derives from a man in his sixties with urothelial cancer. The sample consisted of PBMCs, taken around atezolizumab (anti-PD-L1) treatment. The base sequence is TGTGCCAGCAGCCTGAGTACGTCGAACACTGAAGCTTTCTTT. It translates to CASSLSTSNTEAFF.